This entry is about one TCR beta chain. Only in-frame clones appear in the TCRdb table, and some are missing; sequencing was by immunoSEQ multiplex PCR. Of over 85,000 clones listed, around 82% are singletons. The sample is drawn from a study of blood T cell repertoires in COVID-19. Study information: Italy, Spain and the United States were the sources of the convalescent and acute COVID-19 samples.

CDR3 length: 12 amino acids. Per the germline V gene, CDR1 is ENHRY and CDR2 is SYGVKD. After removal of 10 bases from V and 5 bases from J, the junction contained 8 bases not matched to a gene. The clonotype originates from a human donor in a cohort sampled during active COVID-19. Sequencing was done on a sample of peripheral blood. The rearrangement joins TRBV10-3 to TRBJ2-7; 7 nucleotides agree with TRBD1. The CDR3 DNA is TGTGCCACGGGGACAGCCAGCCACGAGCAGTACTTC. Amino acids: CATGTASHEQYF.